This T cell receptor (beta chain) was sequenced during a study of blood T cell repertoires in COVID-19. Measured with immunoSEQ multiplex PCR; TCRdb has only the in-frame clones, and not every one. The sample consists of around 250,000 clones, about 86% of them appearing once. Germline V lookup: CDR1 SGHTA, CDR2 FQGNSA. V lost 1 base to trimming and J lost 9 bases; unmatched junction nucleotides: 9. The CDR3 totals 15 residues. Sequencing input: PBMCs or T cells enriched from blood (not recorded which). The V and J genes are TRBV7-2 and TRBJ1-2; 9 bases match TRBD1. This clonotype originated in a man aged 25 to 40 with acute COVID-19. CDR3 sequence reads: CASSLGTQGAPRYTF. In DNA form, the CDR3 reads TGTGCCAGCAGCTTAGGAACACAGGGGGCGCCGCGCTACACCTTC.